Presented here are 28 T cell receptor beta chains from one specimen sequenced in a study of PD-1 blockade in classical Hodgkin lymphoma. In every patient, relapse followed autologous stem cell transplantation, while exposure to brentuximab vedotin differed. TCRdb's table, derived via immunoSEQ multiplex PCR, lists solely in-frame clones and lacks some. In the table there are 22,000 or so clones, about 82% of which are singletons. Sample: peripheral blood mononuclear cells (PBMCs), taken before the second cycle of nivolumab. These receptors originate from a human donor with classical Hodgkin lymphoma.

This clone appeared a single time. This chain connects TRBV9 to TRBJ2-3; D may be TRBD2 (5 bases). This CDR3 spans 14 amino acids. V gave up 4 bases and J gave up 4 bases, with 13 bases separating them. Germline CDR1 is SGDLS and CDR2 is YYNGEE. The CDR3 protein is CASSSAWEPDTQYF. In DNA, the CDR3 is TGTGCCAGCAGCAGCGCGTGGGAGCCAGATACGCAGTATTTT.

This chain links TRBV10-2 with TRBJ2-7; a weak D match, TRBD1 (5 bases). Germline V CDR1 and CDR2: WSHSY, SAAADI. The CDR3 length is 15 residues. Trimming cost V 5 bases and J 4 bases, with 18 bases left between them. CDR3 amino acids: CASSKTGPNQYEQYF. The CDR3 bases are TGCGCCAGCAGTAAAACAGGCCCAAACCAGTACGAGCAGTACTTC.

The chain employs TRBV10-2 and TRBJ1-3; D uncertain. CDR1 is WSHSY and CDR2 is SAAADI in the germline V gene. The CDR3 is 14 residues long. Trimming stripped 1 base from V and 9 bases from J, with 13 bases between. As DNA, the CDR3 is TGCGCCAGCAGTGAGTTACCCCTCGGAGGCACCATATATTTT. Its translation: CASSELPLGGTIYF.

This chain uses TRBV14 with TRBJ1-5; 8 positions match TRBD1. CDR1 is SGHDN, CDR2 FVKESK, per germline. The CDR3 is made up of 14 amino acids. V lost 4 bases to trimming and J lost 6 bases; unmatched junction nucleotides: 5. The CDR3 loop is CASSPRGLVQPQHF. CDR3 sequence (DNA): TGTGCCAGCAGCCCCAGGGGGCTGGTTCAGCCCCAGCATTTT.

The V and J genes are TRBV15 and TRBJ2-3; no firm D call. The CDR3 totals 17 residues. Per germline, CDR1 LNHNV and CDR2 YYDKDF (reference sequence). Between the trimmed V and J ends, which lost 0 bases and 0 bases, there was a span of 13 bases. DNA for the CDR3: TGTGCCACCAGCAGAGATCGAGTCAGATCTAGCACAGATACGCAGTATTTT. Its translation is CATSRDRVRSSTDTQYF.

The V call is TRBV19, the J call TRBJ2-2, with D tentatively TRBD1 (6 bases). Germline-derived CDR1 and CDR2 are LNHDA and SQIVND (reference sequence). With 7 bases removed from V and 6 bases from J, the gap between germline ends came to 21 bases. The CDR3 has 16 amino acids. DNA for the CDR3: TGTGCCAGTACAATATACGCAGGGGTTTCAGCCGGGGAGCTGTTTTTT. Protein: CASTIYAGVSAGELFF.

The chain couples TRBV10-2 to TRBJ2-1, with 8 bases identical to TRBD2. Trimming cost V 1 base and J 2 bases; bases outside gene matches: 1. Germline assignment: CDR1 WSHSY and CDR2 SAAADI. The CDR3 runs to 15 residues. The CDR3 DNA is TGCGCCAGCAGTGAGTTAGCGGGAACCTACAATGAGCAGTTCTTC. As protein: CASSELAGTYNEQFF.

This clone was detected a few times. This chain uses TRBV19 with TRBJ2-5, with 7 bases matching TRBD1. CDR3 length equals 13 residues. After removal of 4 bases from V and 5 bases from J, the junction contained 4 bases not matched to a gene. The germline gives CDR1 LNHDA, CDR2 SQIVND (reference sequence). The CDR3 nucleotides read TGTGCCAGTAGTACGACAGGGAGTGAGACCCAGTACTTC. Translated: CASSTTGSETQYF.

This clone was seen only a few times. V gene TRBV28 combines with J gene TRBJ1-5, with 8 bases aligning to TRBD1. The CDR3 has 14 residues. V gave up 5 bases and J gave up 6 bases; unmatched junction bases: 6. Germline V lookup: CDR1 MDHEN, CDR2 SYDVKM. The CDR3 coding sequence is TGTGCCAGCAGTCCGCGGACAGGGATTCAGCCCCAGCATTTT. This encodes CASSPRTGIQPQHF.

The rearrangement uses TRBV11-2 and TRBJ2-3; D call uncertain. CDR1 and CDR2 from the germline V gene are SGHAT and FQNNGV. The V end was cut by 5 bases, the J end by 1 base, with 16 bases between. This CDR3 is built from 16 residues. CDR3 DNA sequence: TGTGCCAGCAGCCCATTTTGGGGTATTGGCACAGATACGCAGTATTTT. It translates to CASSPFWGIGTDTQYF.

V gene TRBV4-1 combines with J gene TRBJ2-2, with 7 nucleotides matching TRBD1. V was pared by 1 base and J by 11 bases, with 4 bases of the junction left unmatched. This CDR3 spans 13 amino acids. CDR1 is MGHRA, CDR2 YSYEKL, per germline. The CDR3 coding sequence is TGCGCCAGCAGCCAAGGACAGGGTTTCGAGCTGTTTTTT. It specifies CASSQGQGFELFF.

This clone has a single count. CDR3 coding DNA: TGTGCCAGCAGCTTAGATTATCAGCCCCAGCATTTT. Its translation: CASSLDYQPQHF. The chain employs TRBV7-9 and TRBJ1-5; D not certain. V lost 1 base and J lost 5, with 3 bases in between. The CDR3 loop spans 12 amino acids. Germline CDR1 is SEHNR and CDR2 is FQNEAQ (reference sequence). Drawing the rest from reference TRBV7-9 and TRBJ1-5, the complete variable domain is DTGVSQNPRHKITKRGQNVTFRCDPISEHNRLYWYRQTLGQGPEFLTYFQNEAQLEKSRLLSDRFSAERPKGSFSTLEIQRTEQGDSAMYLCASSLDYQPQHFGDGTRLSIL.

The CDR3 region is CASSLDSASGQGAAETQYF. CDR3 sequence (DNA): TGTGCCAGCAGCTTAGATTCCGCCTCGGGACAGGGGGCGGCGGAGACCCAGTACTTC. V gene TRBV7-2 combines with J gene TRBJ2-5, with 12 bases aligning to TRBD1. Germline trimming cut 1 base from V and 5 bases from J; bases unmatched to any gene: 14. The germline V gene encodes CDR1 SGHTA and CDR2 FQGNSA. This CDR3 spans 19 amino acids.

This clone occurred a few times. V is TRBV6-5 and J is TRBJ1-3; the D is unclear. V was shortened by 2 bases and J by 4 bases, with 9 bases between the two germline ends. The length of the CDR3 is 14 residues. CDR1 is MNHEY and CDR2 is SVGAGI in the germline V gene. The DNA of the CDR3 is TGTGCCAGCAGTTACGACAACGGAGGAAACACCATATATTTT. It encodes CASSYDNGGNTIYF.

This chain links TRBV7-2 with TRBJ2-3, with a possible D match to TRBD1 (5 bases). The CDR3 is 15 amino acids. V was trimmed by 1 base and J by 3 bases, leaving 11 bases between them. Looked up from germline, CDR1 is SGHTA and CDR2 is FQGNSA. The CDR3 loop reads CASSLEGMATDTQYF. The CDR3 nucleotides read TGTGCCAGCAGCTTAGAGGGGATGGCGACAGATACGCAGTATTTT.

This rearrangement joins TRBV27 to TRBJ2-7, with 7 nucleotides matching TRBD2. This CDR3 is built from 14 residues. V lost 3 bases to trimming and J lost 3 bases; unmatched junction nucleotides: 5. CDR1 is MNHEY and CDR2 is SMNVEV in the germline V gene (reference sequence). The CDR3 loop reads CASSFVGLGYEQYF. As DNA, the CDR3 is TGTGCCAGCAGTTTCGTCGGACTAGGCTACGAGCAGTACTTC.

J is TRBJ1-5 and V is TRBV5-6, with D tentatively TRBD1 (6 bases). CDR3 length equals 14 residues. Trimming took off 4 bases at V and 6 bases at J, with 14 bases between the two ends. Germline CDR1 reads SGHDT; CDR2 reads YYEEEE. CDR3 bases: TGTGCCAGCAGCCTGGCAGGGGTAAGTCAGCCCCAGCATTTT. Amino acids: CASSLAGVSQPQHF.

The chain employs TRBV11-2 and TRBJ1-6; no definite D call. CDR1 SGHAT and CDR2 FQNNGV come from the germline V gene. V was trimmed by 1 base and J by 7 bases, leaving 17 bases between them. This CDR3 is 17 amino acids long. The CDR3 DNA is TGTGCCAGCAGCTTAGTGGGATACGGGTCTGTCAATTCACCCCTCCACTTT. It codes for CASSLVGYGSVNSPLHF. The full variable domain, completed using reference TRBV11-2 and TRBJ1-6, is EAGVAQSPRYKIIEKRQSVAFWCNPISGHATLYWYQQILGQGPKLLIQFQNNGVVDDSQLPKDRFSAERLKGVDSTLKIQPAKLEDSAVYLCASSLVGYGSVNSPLHFGNGTRLTVT.

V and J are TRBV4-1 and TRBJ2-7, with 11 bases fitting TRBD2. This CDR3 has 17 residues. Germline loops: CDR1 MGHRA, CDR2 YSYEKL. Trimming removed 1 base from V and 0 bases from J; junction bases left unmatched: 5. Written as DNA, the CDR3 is TGCGCCAGCAGCCAAGCTTCCGGGACTAGCGGCTCCTACGAGCAGTACTTC. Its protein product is CASSQASGTSGSYEQYF.

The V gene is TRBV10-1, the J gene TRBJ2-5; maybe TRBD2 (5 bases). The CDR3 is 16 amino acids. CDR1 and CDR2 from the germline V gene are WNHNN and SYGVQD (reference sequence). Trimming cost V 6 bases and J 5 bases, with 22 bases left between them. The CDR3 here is CASSSLGRSRGETQYF. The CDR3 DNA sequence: TGCGCCAGCAGCTCCCTAGGACGGTCAAGAGGGGAGACCCAGTACTTC.

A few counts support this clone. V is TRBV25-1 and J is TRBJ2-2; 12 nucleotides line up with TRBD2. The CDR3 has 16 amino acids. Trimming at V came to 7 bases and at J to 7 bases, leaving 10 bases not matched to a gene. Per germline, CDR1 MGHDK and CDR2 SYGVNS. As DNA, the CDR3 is TGTGCCAGCACCCCCCGGACTAGCGGGAAGGGCGGGGAGCTGTTTTTT. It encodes CASTPRTSGKGGELFF.

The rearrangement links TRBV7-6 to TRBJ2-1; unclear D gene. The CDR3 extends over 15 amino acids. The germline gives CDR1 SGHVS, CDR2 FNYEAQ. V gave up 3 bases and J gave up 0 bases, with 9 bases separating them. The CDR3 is CASSFTRSSYNEQFF. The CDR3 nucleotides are TGTGCCAGCAGCTTTACCAGGAGCTCCTACAATGAGCAGTTCTTC. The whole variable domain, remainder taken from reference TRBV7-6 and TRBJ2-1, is GAGVSQSPRYKVTKRGQDVALRCDPISGHVSLYWYRQALGQGPEFLTYFNYEAQQDKSGLPNDRFSAERPEGSISTLTIQRTEQRDSAMYRCASSFTRSSYNEQFFGPGTRLTVL.

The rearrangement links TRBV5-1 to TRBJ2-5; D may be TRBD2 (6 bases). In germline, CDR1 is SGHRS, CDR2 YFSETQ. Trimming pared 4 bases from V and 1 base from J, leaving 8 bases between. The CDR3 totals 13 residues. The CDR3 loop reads CASSEGLQETQYF. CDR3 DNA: TGCGCCAGCAGCGAGGGACTCCAAGAGACCCAGTACTTC.

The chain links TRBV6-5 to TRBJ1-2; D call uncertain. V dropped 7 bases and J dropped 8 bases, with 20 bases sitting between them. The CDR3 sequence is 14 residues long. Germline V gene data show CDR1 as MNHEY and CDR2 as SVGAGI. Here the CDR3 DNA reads TGTGCCAGCAACTCCCTGGGCTTAGGGAGAGGCTACACCTTC. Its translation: CASNSLGLGRGYTF.

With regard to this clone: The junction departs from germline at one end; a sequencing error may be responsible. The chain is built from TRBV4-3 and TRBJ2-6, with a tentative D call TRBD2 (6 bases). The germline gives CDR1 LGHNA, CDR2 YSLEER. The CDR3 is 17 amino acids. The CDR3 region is CASSQGLEISGANVLTF. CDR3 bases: TGCGCCAGCAGCCAAGGACTAGAAATCTCTGGAGCCAACGTCCTGACTTTC.

Here the CDR3 reads CASSSEPSGNQPQHF. CDR3 nucleotides: TGTGCCAGCAGCTCTGAACCTTCTGGCAATCAGCCCCAGCATTTT. This chain uses TRBV5-4 with TRBJ1-5; no reliable D call. There are 15 residues in the CDR3. Trimming pared 3 bases from V and 2 bases from J, leaving 12 bases between. The germline CDR1 and CDR2 sequences are SGHNT and YYREEE (reference sequence).

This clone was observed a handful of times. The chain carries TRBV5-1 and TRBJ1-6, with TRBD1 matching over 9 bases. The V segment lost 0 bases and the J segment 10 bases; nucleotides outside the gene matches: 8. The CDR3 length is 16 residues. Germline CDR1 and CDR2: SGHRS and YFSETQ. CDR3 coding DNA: TGCGCCAGCAGCTTGGACAGGGGGCGAGGATACTCACCCCTCCACTTT. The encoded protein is CASSLDRGRGYSPLHF.

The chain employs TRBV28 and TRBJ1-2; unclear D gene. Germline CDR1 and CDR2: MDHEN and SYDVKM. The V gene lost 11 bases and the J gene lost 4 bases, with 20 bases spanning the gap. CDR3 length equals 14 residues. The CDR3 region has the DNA TGTGCCGCACGGGAGGGTATCAGGCCCTATGGCTACACCTTC. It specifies CAAREGIRPYGYTF.